Each of the 2 T cell receptor beta chains below was sequenced from the same sample in a study of T cells in Graves' hyperthyroidism and ophthalmopathy. TCR beta CDR3 regions were amplified from RNA transcripts. With the HTBI primer set, the TCR CDR3 went through a first round of RT-PCR. TCRdb reprocessed the multiplex PCR reads via MiXCR and lists one record per CDR3 protein. Of around 600,000 distinct CDR3 sequences in the sample, 14% are singletons; the top ten hold less than 9%. What was sequenced was blood. The source is a young woman with Graves' ophthalmopathy.

This clonotype was recorded many times. In DNA form, the CDR3 reads TGTGCCAGCAGTTACGCTTCCTACAATGAGCAGTTCTTC. Translation gives CASSYASYNEQFF. This sequence joins TRBV6-2 or TRBV6-3 and TRBJ2-1; no firm D call. V lost 2 bases and J 1 base, leaving 3 bases between the germline ends. This CDR3 is 13 amino acids long. Germline CDR1 is MNHEY and CDR2 is SVGEGT.

There are many counts of this clonotype. The rearrangement links TRBV12-3 or TRBV12-4 to TRBJ2-1, with D possibly TRBD2 on 6 matching bases. There are 14 residues in the CDR3. Trimming shortened V by 8 bases and J by 6 bases, and 17 bases separated the two germline ends. The chain's CDR3 is CASDGGRDPNEQFF. CDR3 nucleotide sequence: TGTGCCAGCGACGGAGGGCGGGACCCCAATGAGCAGTTCTTC.